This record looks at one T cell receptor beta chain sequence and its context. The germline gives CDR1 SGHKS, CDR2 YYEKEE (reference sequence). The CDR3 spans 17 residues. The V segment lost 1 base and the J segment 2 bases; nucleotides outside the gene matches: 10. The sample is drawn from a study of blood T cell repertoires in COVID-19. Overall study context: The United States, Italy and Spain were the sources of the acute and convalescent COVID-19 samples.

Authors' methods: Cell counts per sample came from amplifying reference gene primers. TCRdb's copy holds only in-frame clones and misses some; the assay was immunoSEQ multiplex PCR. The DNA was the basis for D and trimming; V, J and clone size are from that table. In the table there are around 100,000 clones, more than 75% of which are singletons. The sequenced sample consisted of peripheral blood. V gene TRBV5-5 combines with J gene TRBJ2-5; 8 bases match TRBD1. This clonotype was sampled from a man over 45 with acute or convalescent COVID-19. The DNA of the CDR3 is TGTGCCAGCAGCTTGAGGGCCGGGACAGGACCACAAGAGACCCAGTACTTC. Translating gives CASSLRAGTGPQETQYF.